This T cell receptor (beta chain) was profiled in a study of T-cell memory formation after mild COVID-19. This CDR3 has 12 residues. Germline V gene lookup returns CDR1 SNHLY and CDR2 FYNNEI. Trimming left V 5 bases short and J 6 bases short, with 9 bases between. TCRdb reanalysed the 5' RACE reads using MiXCR and keeps one entry per CDR3 protein. Of around 320,000 distinct CDR3 sequences in the sample, 25% to 30% were seen once. The sequencing sample was made of PBMCs or a T cell subset sorted from them (not recorded which). This chain joins TRBV2 and TRBJ2-3; D is unresolved. The clonotype originates from an adult woman who had mild COVID-19 (a few samples of this study predate the infection). Cell type and time point are not known. The CDR3 region has the DNA TGTGCCAGCAGTTGGACCGGGGATACGCAGTATTTT. This encodes CASSWTGDTQYF.